This T cell receptor beta chain comes out of a study of CD8+ T cells in alopecia areata. Study details: Among treated patients, oral tofacitinib was administered at 5 to 10 mg twice daily. For 6 to 18 months, tofacitinib was taken, and 6 months off drug followed. Study-level results: Patients shared TCRs less clearly than mice did, possibly owing to HLA. Especially in alopecia totalis/universalis, lesional scalp showed greater clonality than normal scalp did.

Trimming at V came to 3 bases and at J to 1 base, leaving 3 bases not matched to a gene. This CDR3 contains 15 residues. Germline CDR1 and CDR2: GTSNPN and SVGIG (reference sequence). As to this clone: What it binds is unknown.

RNA was extracted and reverse transcribed into cDNA as the sequencing template. TCRdb's table, derived via immunoSEQ multiplex PCR, lists solely in-frame clones and lacks some. This repertoire shows 170,000 or so clones, almost 65% found once; its top ten account for 1.5% to 2%. The origin of this receptor is a human donor with alopecia areata. The sequencing here drew on CD4+ T cells sorted from blood, taken at week 0. The chain uses TRBV30 and TRBJ2-6, with 7 bases lining up with TRBD2. The CDR3 sequence is CAWSPGGSGANVLTF. Written as DNA, the CDR3 is TGTGCCTGGAGCCCCGGGGGGTCTGGGGCCAACGTCCTGACTTTC.